This TCR beta chain was retrieved from a study of early T cells in non-severe SARS-CoV-2 infection. Study information: The study sequenced bulk RNA from unsorted whole blood, with chains unpaired.

Whole-study findings and limits: VDJdb-based annotation leaned toward anti-spike CD8 responses and missed private and CD4 specificities.

In this sample, this clonotype turned up many times. As yet, its antigen is unknown. Individually, cDNA molecules had unique molecular identifiers attached to them. TCRdb reprocessed the 5' RACE reads with MiXCR, giving one entry per CDR3 protein. The repertoire has about 27,000 distinct CDR3 sequences, just under 3% of them found once; the top ten carry about 0.72%. This CDR3 comprises 14 residues. Trimming shortened V by 0 bases and J by 11 bases, and 16 bases separated the two germline ends. Germline V lookup: CDR1 SEHNR, CDR2 FQNEAQ (reference sequence). The receptor comes from an adult who was a healthcare worker with PCR-confirmed SARS-CoV-2 infection or an uninfected control (not recorded which). The rearrangement uses TRBV7-9 and TRBJ1-1, with D maybe TRBD1 (5 bases). Sequencing was done on a sample of whole blood. CDR3 in DNA: TGTGCCAGCAGCTTAGCCATGCAGGGTTGGAACGCTTTCTTT. This sequence encodes CASSLAMQGWNAFF.